The clone carrying this TCR beta chain occurred many times. Its target is unknown. Unmatched junction bases numbered 6, after V lost 8 bases and J lost 4 bases. The CDR3 has 13 amino acids. The data were obtained in a study of identical twins. Study outcomes and limitations: In monozygotic twins, models underestimated the sharing of out-of-frame TCR alpha.

The donor group consisted entirely of healthy Caucasians. Unique molecular identifiers were in the cDNA, with template-switch universal primer binding. TCRdb re-called the 5' RACE reads with MiXCR, one entry per CDR3 protein. Of hundreds of thousands of distinct CDR3 sequences in the sample, approximately 20% are singletons; the top ten hold approximately 0.5%. These sequences were also reported in another study, on yellow fever vaccine responses in identical twins. As reported in that work: Twins reportedly appeared to share part of their vaccine T cell response while keeping part individual.

Material: CD4+ T cells sorted from blood. The source of this sequence is a woman between 18 and 29 years old in good health. This chain connects TRBV12-3 or TRBV12-4 to TRBJ2-5; 8 bases fit TRBD2. DNA of the CDR3: TGTGCCAGCGGATTAGCGGGAATAGAGACCCAGTACTTC. Translating it yields CASGLAGIETQYF.